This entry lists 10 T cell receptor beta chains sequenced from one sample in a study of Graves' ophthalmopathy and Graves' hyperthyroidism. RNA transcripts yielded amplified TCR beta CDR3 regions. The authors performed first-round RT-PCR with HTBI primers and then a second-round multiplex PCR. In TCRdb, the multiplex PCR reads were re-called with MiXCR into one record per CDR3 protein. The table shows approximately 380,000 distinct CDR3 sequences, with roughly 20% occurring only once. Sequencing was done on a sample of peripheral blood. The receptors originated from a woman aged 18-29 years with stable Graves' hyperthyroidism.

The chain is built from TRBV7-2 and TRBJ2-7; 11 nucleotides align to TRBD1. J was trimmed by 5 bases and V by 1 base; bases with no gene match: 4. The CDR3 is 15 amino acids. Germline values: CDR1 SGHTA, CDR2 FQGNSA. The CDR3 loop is CASSLGGQGVHEQYF. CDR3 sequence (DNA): TGTGCCAGCAGCTTAGGGGGACAGGGGGTCCACGAGCAGTACTTC. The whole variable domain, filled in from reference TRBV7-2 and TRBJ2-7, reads GAGVSQSPSNKVTEKGKDVELRCDPISGHTALYWYRQSLGQGLEFLIYFQGNSAPDKSGLPSDRFSAERTGGSVSTLTIQRTQQEDSAVYLCASSLGGQGVHEQYFGPGTRLTVT.

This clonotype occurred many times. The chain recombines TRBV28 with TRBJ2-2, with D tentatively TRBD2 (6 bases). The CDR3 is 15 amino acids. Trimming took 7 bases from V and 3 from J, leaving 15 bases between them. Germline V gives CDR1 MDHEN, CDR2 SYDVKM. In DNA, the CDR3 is TGTGCCAGCAATACTCCGGGACTCTACACCGGGGAGCTGTTTTTT. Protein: CASNTPGLYTGELFF.

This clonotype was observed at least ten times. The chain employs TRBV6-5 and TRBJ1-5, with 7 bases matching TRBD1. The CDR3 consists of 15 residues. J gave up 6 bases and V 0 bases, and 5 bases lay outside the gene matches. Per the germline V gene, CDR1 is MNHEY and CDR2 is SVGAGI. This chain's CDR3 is CASSYSTGMGQPQHF. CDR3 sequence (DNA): TGTGCCAGCAGTTACTCGACAGGGATGGGTCAGCCCCAGCATTTT.

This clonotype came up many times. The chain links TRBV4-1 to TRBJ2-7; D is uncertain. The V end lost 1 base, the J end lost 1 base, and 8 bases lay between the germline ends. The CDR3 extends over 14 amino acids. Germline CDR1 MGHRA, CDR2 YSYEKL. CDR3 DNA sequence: TGCGCCAGCAGCCAAGTGGATCATTCCTACGAGCAGTACTTC. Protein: CASSQVDHSYEQYF.

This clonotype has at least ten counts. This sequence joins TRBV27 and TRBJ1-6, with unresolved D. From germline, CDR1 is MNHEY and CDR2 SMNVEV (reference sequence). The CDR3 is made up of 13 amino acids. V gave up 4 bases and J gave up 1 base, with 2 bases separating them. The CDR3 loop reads CASSWSYNSPLHF. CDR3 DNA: TGTGCCAGCAGTTGGTCCTATAATTCACCCCTCCACTTT.

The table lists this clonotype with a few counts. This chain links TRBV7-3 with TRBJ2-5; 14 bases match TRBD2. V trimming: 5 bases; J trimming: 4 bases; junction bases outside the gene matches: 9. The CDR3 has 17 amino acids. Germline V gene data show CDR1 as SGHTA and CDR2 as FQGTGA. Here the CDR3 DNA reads TGTGCCAGCAGCCCGGGACTAGCGGGAGTTTGGGGAGAGACCCAGTACTTC. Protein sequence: CASSPGLAGVWGETQYF.

The CDR3 nucleotides read TGTGCCAGCAGAGACGGGACGTCCGGTGGCTACACCTTC. Translating it yields CASRDGTSGGYTF. The chain carries TRBV6-1 and TRBJ1-2, with D possibly being TRBD1 (5 bases). The CDR3 contains 13 residues. Germline V gene lookup returns CDR1 MNHNS and CDR2 SASEGT. V lost 6 bases, J lost 7 bases, and 15 bases lay in between.

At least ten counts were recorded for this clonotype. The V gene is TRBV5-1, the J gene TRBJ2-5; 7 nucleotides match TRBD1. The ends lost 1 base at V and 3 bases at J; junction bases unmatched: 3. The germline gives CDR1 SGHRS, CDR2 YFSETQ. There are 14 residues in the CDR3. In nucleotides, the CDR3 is TGCGCCAGCAGCTTGCAGGGACAGAAAGAGACCCAGTACTTC. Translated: CASSLQGQKETQYF.

For the CDR3, the DNA is TGTGCCAGCAGCCCCCCGAGCAGGGGTATGACTGAAGCTTTCTTT. Its protein is CASSPPSRGMTEAFF. V is TRBV9 and J is TRBJ1-1, with D possibly being TRBD1 (6 bases). CDR1 is SGDLS, CDR2 YYNGEE, per germline. This CDR3 has 15 residues. V gave up 4 bases and J gave up 5 bases, with 18 bases separating them. Full variable domain (outside the CDR3, taken from reference TRBV9 and TRBJ1-1): DSGVTQTPKHLITATGQRVTLRCSPRSGDLSVYWYQQSLDQGLQFLIQYYNGEERAKGNILERFSAQQFPDLHSELNLSSLELGDSALYFCASSPPSRGMTEAFFGQGTRLTVV.

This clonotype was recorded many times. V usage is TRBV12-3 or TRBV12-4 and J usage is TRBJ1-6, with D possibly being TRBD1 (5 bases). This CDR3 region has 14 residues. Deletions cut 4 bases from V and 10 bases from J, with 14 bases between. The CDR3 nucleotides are TGTGCCAGCAGTTATGACCGGGGCGGCTCACCCCTCCACTTT. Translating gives CASSYDRGGSPLHF.